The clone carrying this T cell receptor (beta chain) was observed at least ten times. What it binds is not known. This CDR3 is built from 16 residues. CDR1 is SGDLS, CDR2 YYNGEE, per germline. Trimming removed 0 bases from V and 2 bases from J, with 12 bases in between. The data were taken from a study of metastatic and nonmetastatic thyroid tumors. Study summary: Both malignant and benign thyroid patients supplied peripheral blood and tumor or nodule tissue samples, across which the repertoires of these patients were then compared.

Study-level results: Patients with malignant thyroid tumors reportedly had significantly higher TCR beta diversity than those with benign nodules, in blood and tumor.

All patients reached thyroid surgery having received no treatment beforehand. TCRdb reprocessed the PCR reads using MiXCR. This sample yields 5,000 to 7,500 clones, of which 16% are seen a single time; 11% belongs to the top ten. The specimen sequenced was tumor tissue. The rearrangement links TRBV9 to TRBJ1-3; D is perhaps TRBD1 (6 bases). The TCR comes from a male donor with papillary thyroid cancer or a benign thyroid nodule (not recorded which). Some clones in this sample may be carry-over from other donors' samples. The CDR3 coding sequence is TGTGCCAGCAGCGTAGATGGGGCAGGGGCTGGAAACACCATATATTTT. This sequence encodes CASSVDGAGAGNTIYF.